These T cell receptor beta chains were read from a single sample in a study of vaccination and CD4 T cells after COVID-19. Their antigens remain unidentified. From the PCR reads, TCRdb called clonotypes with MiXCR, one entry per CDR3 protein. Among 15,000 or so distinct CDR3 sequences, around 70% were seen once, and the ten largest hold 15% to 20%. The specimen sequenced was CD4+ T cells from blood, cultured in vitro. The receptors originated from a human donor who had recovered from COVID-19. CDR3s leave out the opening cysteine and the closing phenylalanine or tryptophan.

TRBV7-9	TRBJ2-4	ASSAGQFPLAKNIQY
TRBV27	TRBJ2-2	ASSLRAGVAGELF
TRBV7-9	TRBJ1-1	ASSLELASEAF
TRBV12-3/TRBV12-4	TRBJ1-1	ASSLRGAGNTEAF
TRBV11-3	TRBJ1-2	ASSLDGEPGYGYT
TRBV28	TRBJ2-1	ASTRAGTYEQF
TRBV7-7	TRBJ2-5	ASSYEDRVETQY
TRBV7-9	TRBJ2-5	ASSLVGVSETQY
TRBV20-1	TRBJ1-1	SAPPSNTEAF
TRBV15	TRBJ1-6	ATSSSRAFNSPLH
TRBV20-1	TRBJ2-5	SARRGQLNQETQY
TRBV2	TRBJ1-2	ASSEAGLGGYT
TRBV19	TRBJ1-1	ASSMRGTNTEAF
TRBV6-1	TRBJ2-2	ASSRSGGALGRTGELF
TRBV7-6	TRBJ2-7	ASSSWGTSPNEQY
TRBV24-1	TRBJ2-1	ATSDQKAGRDNEQF
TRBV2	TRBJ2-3	ASKGSGTGPDTQY
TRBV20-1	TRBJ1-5	SARVMKSNQPQH
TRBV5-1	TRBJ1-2	ASTYFGGVGGYT
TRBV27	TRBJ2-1	ASSRGGGLLNEQF
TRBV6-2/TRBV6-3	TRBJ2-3	ASRAPLEDTQY
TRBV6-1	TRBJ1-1	ASTPGGTNTEAF
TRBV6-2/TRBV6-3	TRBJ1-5	ASSYNSNQPQH
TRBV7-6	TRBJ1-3	ASSLAAGGSGNTIY
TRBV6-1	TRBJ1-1	ASSANGNTEAF
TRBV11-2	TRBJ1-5	ASSLGQGQNQPQH
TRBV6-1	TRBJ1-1	ASVPDIL
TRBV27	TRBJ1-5	ASSSTGVGQPQH
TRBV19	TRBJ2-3	ASRSRTFVTDTQY
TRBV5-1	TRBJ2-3	ASSLTAGGPDTQY
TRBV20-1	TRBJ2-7	SASPRGRDEQY
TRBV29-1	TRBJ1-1	SVEVENTEAF
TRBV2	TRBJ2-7	ASSQGSSYEQY
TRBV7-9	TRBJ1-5	ASRPAGDGNQPQH
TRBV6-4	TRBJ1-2	ASSAEQGTYFGYT
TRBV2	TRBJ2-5	ASSEGQGGETQH
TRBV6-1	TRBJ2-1	ASSEGLNNEQF
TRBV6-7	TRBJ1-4	ASSKTGDRGGEKLF
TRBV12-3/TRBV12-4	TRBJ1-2	ASSLSSTDYGYT
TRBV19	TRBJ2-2	ASSRGLNTGELF
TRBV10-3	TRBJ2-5	AISSWEGQETQY
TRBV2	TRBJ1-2	ASTVGSYGYT
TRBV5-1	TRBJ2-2	ASSWDSPNTGELF
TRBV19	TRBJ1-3	ASRSRPATGNTIY
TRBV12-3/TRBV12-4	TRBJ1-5	ASSPGGGGPQH
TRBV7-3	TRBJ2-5	ASSPTGTSFETQY
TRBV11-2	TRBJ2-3	ASSLGNTDTQY
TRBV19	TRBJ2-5	ASSIGGRGQETQY
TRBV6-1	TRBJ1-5	ASSNRDSNQPQH
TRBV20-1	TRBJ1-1	SARSSGYTEAF
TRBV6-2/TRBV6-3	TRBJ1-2	ASSTSGVFHGYT
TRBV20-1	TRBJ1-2	SAFAGTVTNYGYT
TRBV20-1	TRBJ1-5	SAGDGLQPQH
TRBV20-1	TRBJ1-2	SARWGGGYGYT
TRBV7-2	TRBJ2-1	ASSPGLAGEGEQF
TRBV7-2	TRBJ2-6	ASSLAGGAGANVLT
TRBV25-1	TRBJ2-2	ASSEYKQWAGELF
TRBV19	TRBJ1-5	ASSRKGRQDTNQPQH